Each of the 20 T cell receptor beta chains below was sequenced from the same sample in a study of blood T cell repertoires in COVID-19. Method: immunoSEQ multiplex PCR; TCRdb's copy keeps in-frame clones and lacks some. The sample includes 180,000 or so clones, approximately 89% of them seen just once. The specimen sequenced was PBMCs or T cells enriched from blood (not recorded which). All receptors derive from a young woman who had recovered from COVID-19.

CDR3 sequence reads: CASSSTVLAGELFF. CDR3 coding DNA: TGTGCCAGCAGCTCGACAGTGCTAGCCGGGGAGCTGTTTTTT. The chain recombines TRBV27 with TRBJ2-2, with D possibly matching TRBD1 (5 bases). The CDR3 sequence is 14 residues long. Germline lookup yields CDR1 MNHEY and CDR2 SMNVEV (reference sequence). Between the trimmed V and J ends, which lost 6 bases and 6 bases, there was a span of 14 bases.

The chain combines TRBV28 with TRBJ2-5; TRBD2 might be the D (5 bases). The CDR3 spans 13 residues. Trimming took 5 bases from V and 6 from J, leaving 13 bases between them. CDR1 and CDR2 from the germline V gene are MDHEN and SYDVKM. DNA of the CDR3: TGTGCCAGCAGTCGAAGTTGGGAGCAGACCCAGTACTTC. It is translated as CASSRSWEQTQYF.

This chain connects TRBV7-2 to TRBJ2-7, with 7 bases aligning to TRBD2. The V and J ends lost 5 bases and 0 bases, in that order; junction bases with no gene match: 10. The CDR3 runs 16 residues. Germline loops: CDR1 SGHTA, CDR2 FQGNSA. CDR3 bases: TGTGCCAGCAGCCGTATAGCGGGTAGGGCCTCCTACGAGCAGTACTTC. The encoded protein is CASSRIAGRASYEQYF.

This sequence joins TRBV7-9 and TRBJ2-7; 15 positions agree with TRBD2. CDR3 size: 17 residues. V lost 4 bases and J lost 1; bases outside the gene matches: 5. Germline CDR1 is SEHNR and CDR2 is FQNEAQ (reference sequence). The CDR3: CASSSAGTSGRSYEQYF. The CDR3 DNA sequence: TGTGCCAGCAGCTCCGCCGGGACTAGCGGGAGGTCCTACGAGCAGTACTTC.

V is TRBV4-1 and J is TRBJ1-6; 9 nucleotides align to TRBD1. The V segment lost 6 bases and the J segment 7 bases; nucleotides outside the gene matches: 4. The CDR3 sequence is 14 residues long. Germline V lookup: CDR1 MGHRA, CDR2 YSYEKL. This CDR3 reads CASSRDRGNSPLHF. For the CDR3, the DNA is TGCGCCAGCAGTCGCGACAGGGGGAATTCACCCCTCCACTTT.

The chain joins TRBV5-5 to TRBJ2-1, with TRBD1 identical over 7 bases. Germline CDR1 SGHKS, CDR2 YYEKEE (reference sequence). V trimming: 3 bases; J trimming: 7 bases; junction bases outside the gene matches: 7. This CDR3 is built from 14 residues. The DNA for the CDR3 is TGTGCCAGCAGCTCCGGGACAGCTCTTAATGAGCAGTTCTTC. It codes for CASSSGTALNEQFF.

This sequence joins TRBV5-5 and TRBJ2-7; TRBD1 is a possible D gene (5 bases). V gave up 0 bases and J gave up 3 bases, with 16 bases separating them. CDR1 SGHKS and CDR2 YYEKEE come from the germline V gene (reference sequence). This CDR3 region has 16 residues. The DNA for the CDR3 is TGTGCCAGCAGCTTGGCTCCGCAGGGCCGCCTCTACGAGCAGTACTTC. Protein: CASSLAPQGRLYEQYF.

CDR3 sequence: CATSRDFREQYF. The CDR3 DNA reads as TGTGCCACCAGCAGAGATTTCCGGGAGCAGTACTTC. The V call is TRBV15, the J call TRBJ2-7; D ambiguous. V was trimmed by 0 bases and J by 7 bases, leaving 7 bases between them. This CDR3 contains 12 residues. Germline CDR1 reads LNHNV; CDR2 reads YYDKDF (reference sequence).

The gene calls are TRBV6-6 and TRBJ2-3; the D is unclear. CDR3 length: 11 amino acids. Between the trimmed V and J ends, which lost 4 bases and 3 bases, there was a span of 2 bases. Germline lookup yields CDR1 MNHNY and CDR2 SVGAGI (reference sequence). The CDR3 protein is CASSLTDTQYF. The CDR3 DNA sequence: TGTGCCAGCAGTTTAACAGATACGCAGTATTTT.

The table lists this clone with a few counts. V gene TRBV7-8 combines with J gene TRBJ1-3, with TRBD1 identical over 9 bases. The J segment lost 1 base and the V segment lost 1 base, leaving 2 bases of the junction unmatched. Germline CDR1 reads SGHVS; CDR2 reads FQNEAQ. The CDR3 loop spans 16 amino acids. This CDR3 reads CASSLGTGVSGNTIYF. Written as DNA, the CDR3 is TGTGCCAGCAGCTTAGGGACAGGGGTTTCTGGAAACACCATATATTTT.

This chain connects TRBV12-3 or TRBV12-4 to TRBJ2-7; D gene ambiguous. V was trimmed by 7 bases and J by 6 bases, leaving 16 bases between them. The CDR3 is 13 residues long. Here the CDR3 DNA reads TGTGCCAGCACCTCGCGTATAGCTAGCGAGCAGTACTTC. Encoded protein: CASTSRIASEQYF.

The V call is TRBV6-5, the J call TRBJ1-5; D is ambiguous. The ends were cut back, 1 base at V and 0 bases at J, with 7 bases in the middle. This CDR3 is built from 15 residues. CDR1 MNHEY and CDR2 SVGAGI come from the germline V gene. The CDR3 loop reads CASSYFIDSNQPQHF. The CDR3, as DNA: TGTGCCAGCAGTTACTTCATAGATAGCAATCAGCCCCAGCATTTT.

The chain combines TRBV28 with TRBJ2-3, with 13 bases that match TRBD2. The CDR3 consists of 15 residues. The V gene's germline CDR1 is MDHEN and CDR2 SYDVKM. V dropped 6 bases and J dropped 4; count of bases not matched to a gene: 4. As DNA, the CDR3 is TGTGCCAGCAGGCGGACTAGCGGGAGATCAGATACGCAGTATTTT. Amino acids: CASRRTSGRSDTQYF.

The chain employs TRBV28 and TRBJ2-1; 10 bases map to TRBD2. The CDR3 totals 14 residues. Germline assignment: CDR1 MDHEN and CDR2 SYDVKM. J was trimmed by 7 bases and V by 9 bases; bases with no gene match: 9. CDR3 nucleotide sequence: TGTGCCAGTAGGGGAGCGGGAGGGGGGAATGAGCAGTTCTTC. Amino acids: CASRGAGGGNEQFF.

The chain has TRBV27 and TRBJ2-3; TRBD2 matches 7 bases. V was pared by 5 bases and J by 0 bases, with 8 bases of the junction left unmatched. This CDR3 is 16 amino acids long. Germline CDR1 is MNHEY and CDR2 is SMNVEV (reference sequence). In nucleotides, the CDR3 is TGTGCCAGCAGTCCCCTCGGGGGGACGAGCACAGATACGCAGTATTTT. Translated: CASSPLGGTSTDTQYF.

This clone was seen a single time. The chain couples TRBV3-1 (or the pseudogene TRBV3-2) to TRBJ2-3; 7 bases map to TRBD2. The CDR3 sequence is 21 residues long. Germline V CDR1 and CDR2: LGHDT, YNNKEL (reference sequence). V shed 0 bases, J shed 3 bases, and the junction held 21 bases outside the gene matches. CDR3: CASSQDDSRLAIRQRTDTQYF. The CDR3 DNA is TGTGCCAGCAGCCAAGATGATTCGAGACTAGCTATTCGTCAGAGGACAGATACGCAGTATTTT.

V and J are TRBV21-1 and TRBJ1-5; the D call TRBD1 from the table was never checked on the DNA. TRBV21-1 is tagged as a pseudogene. This CDR3 is 15 amino acids long. The CDR3 nucleotides are TGTGCCAGCAGCACGGGACAGGGTCTCAATCAGCCCCAGCATTTT. Translation gives CASSTGQGLNQPQHF.

This chain links TRBV25-1 with TRBJ1-1, with TRBD1 matching over 8 bases. From germline, CDR1 is MGHDK and CDR2 SYGVNS. The CDR3 is made up of 14 amino acids. Germline trimming cut 6 bases from V and 0 bases from J; bases unmatched to any gene: 3. The CDR3 DNA follows: TGTGCCAGCAGCCGACAGGGGATGAACACTGAAGCTTTCTTT. Its translation is CASSRQGMNTEAFF.

The V gene is TRBV4-1, the J gene TRBJ2-1, with 7 bases identical to TRBD2. The V gene's germline CDR1 is MGHRA and CDR2 YSYEKL. Trimming took 3 bases from V and 6 from J; bases not matched to a gene: 11. The CDR3 extends over 16 amino acids. CDR3 coding DNA: TGCGCCAGCAGCCAGCGTTCTAGCGGCCTATCCAATGAGCAGTTCTTC. Amino acids: CASSQRSSGLSNEQFF.

This clone was recorded only once. The rearrangement uses TRBV3-1 (or the pseudogene TRBV3-2) and TRBJ2-5, with 8 bases identical to TRBD2. The CDR3 spans 16 residues. The germline gives CDR1 LGHDT, CDR2 YNNKEL (reference sequence). J was trimmed by 5 bases and V by 4 bases; bases with no gene match: 12. Here the CDR3 DNA reads TGTGCCAGCAGCCGAATCAGGCGGGAGGCCCATGAGACCCAGTACTTC. Encoded protein: CASSRIRREAHETQYF.